One T cell receptor (beta chain) is described in this entry. Assay: immunoSEQ multiplex PCR; the TCRdb copy retains only in-frame clones and omits some. Of roughly 42,000 clones listed, approximately 70% are singletons. This sample is drawn from a study of PD-1 blockade in classical Hodgkin lymphoma. This CDR3 spans 15 amino acids. The time point is: cycle 4 day 1 (C4D1), after less than 7 weeks of nivolumab. Each of the patients experienced relapse following autologous stem cell transplantation, and their brentuximab vedotin exposure differed. The specimen comprised peripheral blood mononuclear cells (PBMCs), sampled before the fourth cycle of nivolumab. This TCR came from a human donor with classical Hodgkin lymphoma. The chain combines TRBV21-1 with TRBJ1-5; the table assigns TRBD1, which was not confirmed against the DNA. TRBV21-1 corresponds to a pseudogene. The CDR3 region is CASSKRREGNQPQHF. Here the CDR3 DNA reads TGTGCCAGCAGCAAACGCAGGGAAGGCAATCAGCCCCAGCATTTT.